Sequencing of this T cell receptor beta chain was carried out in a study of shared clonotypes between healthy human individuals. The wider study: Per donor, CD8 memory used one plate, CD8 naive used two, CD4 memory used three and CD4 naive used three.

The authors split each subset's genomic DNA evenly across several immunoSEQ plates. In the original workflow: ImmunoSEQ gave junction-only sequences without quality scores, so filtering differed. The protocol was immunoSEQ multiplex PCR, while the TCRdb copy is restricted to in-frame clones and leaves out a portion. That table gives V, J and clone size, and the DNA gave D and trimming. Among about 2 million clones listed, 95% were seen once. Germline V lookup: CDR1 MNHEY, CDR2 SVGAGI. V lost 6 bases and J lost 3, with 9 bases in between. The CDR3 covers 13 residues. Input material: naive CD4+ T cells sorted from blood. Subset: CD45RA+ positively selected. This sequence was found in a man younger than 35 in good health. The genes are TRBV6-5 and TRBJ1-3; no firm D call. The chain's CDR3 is CASRSDNGNTIYF. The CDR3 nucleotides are TGTGCCAGCAGATCTGATAATGGAAACACCATATATTTT.